The next 3 T cell receptor beta chains were all read from a single sample in a study of cytomegalovirus exposure and HLA in healthy donors. TCRdb's table, derived via immunoSEQ multiplex PCR, lists solely in-frame clones and lacks some. Found here are over 120,000 clones, roughly 87% of them singletons; the top ten hold roughly 9.3%. The sequenced sample was PBMCs. The receptor source for this set is a woman in her late teens or twenties in good health and CMV-seropositive.

The rearrangement joins TRBV6-5 to TRBJ2-7; D perhaps matches TRBD2 (5 bases). Trimming removed 8 bases at V and 4 bases at J, with 9 bases between. CDR1 MNHEY and CDR2 SVGAGI come from the germline V gene. The CDR3 is 11 amino acids. The CDR3 here is CASLPGYEQYF. In DNA form, the CDR3 reads TGTGCCAGCTTGCCGGGGTACGAGCAGTACTTC.

This clone appeared a single time. This chain joins TRBV28 and TRBJ1-5; no definite D call. Per germline, CDR1 MDHEN and CDR2 SYDVKM. V was cut by 3 bases and J by 5 bases, with 5 bases left in between. This CDR3 has 12 amino acids. CDR3 nucleotide sequence: TGTGCCAGCAGTTTCCGGGATCAGCCCCAGCATTTT. It translates to CASSFRDQPQHF.

The gene calls are TRBV28 and TRBJ2-1, with 7 bases identical to TRBD2. Per germline, CDR1 MDHEN and CDR2 SYDVKM. Trimming removed 10 bases from V and 0 bases from J; junction bases left unmatched: 3. The CDR3 loop spans 13 amino acids. DNA for the CDR3: TGTGCCATCGGGGGGAGCTCCTACAATGAGCAGTTCTTC. It translates to CAIGGSSYNEQFF. The full variable domain, completed using reference TRBV28 and TRBJ2-1, is DVKVTQSSRYLVKRTGEKVFLECVQDMDHENMFWYRQDPGLGLRLIYFSYDVKMKEKGDIPEGYSVSREKKERFSLILESASTNQTSMYLCAIGGSSYNEQFFGPGTRLTVL.